The rows below give T cell receptor beta chains drawn from one sample of a study of human versus mouse CDR3 diversity and MHC coevolution. Some clones are missing from TCRdb's copy, which holds only in-frame ones; the method was immunoSEQ multiplex PCR. This sample has about 81,000 clones, with roughly 95% found just once. The source material was naive CD4+ T cells from blood. Receptor source: a person between 25 and 75 years old in good health. CDR3s include the opening cysteine and the closing phenylalanine or tryptophan. D genes are given only for firm matches. Not all rows give a size; the values are once, few, many and, for expanded clones, a class.

V	size	J	D	DNA	CDR3
TRBV5-1	once	TRBJ2-1	.	TGCGCCAGCAGCTTGGCGGGGACTTGGGGCAATGAGCAGTTCTTC	CASSLAGTWGNEQFF
TRBV28	.	TRBJ1-2	.	TGTGCCAGCAGCCCGGACGCGGGGAACTATGGCTACACCTTC	CASSPDAGNYGYTF
TRBV12-5	few	TRBJ2-7	.	TGTGCTAGTGGTTTACTGGACACCTCCTCCTACGAGCAGTACTTC	CASGLLDTSSYEQYF
TRBV6-1	.	TRBJ1-1	.	TGTGCCAGCAGCGAGGTGGGAGGGAGTGCCCCTGAAGCTTTCTTT	CASSEVGGSAPEAFF
TRBV13	.	TRBJ2-1	.	TGTGCCAGCAGCTCGGGACTCGACAATGAGCAGTTCTTC	CASSSGLDNEQFF
TRBV7-2	.	TRBJ1-5	.	TGTGCCAGCAGCCCAGATCGGGGGGGGAGAGTTCAGCCCCAGCATTTT	CASSPDRGGRVQPQHF
TRBV25-1	.	TRBJ2-1	TRBD2	TGTGCCAGCAGGACTAGCGGAGGGGGGGGCAATGAGCAGTTCTTC	CASRTSGGGGNEQFF
TRBV6-1	.	TRBJ2-1	TRBD2	TGTGCCAGCCTAGCGGGTTACAATGAGCAGTTCTTC	CASLAGYNEQFF
TRBV6-5	once	TRBJ2-7	TRBD1	TGTGCCAGCGGAAGGGGGGACAGGAGCTCCTACGAGCAGTACTTC	CASGRGDRSSYEQYF
TRBV11-3	.	TRBJ2-7	.	TGTGCCAGCAGCTTTGGGAGCTCCTACGAGCAGTACTTC	CASSFGSSYEQYF
TRBV5-1	.	TRBJ2-7	.	TGCGCCAGCAGCTTGGAGGGGTCAGGGCAGTACTTC	CASSLEGSGQYF
TRBV5-1	.	TRBJ1-4	.	TGCGCCAGCAGCCCTCCAGAAACTAATGAAAAACTGTTTTTT	CASSPPETNEKLFF
TRBV7-2	.	TRBJ2-5	TRBD1	TGTGCCAGCAGCTCCCTAGGGACAGCTAAAGAGACCCAGTACTTC	CASSSLGTAKETQYF
TRBV18	.	TRBJ2-5	TRBD1	TGTGCCAGCTCATCCAGACAGGGGGGATTCCAAGAGACCCAGTACTTC	CASSSRQGGFQETQYF
TRBV5-4	.	TRBJ1-2	.	TGTGCCAGCAGCCCCCCAGGCATCAACTATGGCTACACCTTC	CASSPPGINYGYTF